The entry that follows covers one T cell receptor beta chain sequence. Its antigen is as yet unknown. The data were produced by immunoSEQ multiplex PCR, yet TCRdb's version contains in-frame clones alone and is incomplete. The table records 70,000 to 75,000 clones, 70% to 90% of them present only once. The CDR3 is made up of 14 amino acids. In germline, CDR1 is KGHSH, CDR2 LQKENI. With 6 bases removed from V and 2 bases from J, the gap between germline ends came to 8 bases. The sample comes from a study of OX40 agonist ivuxolimab in advanced cancers. For the study at large: Three patients responded partially, comprising one with hepatocellular carcinoma and two with cutaneous melanoma. Study-level findings and limits: Expanded clones tended on average to be more numerous among CD8+ T cells than CD4+. The authors also found low normalized T-cell clonal expansion in some nonresponders. Doses of 0.1 to 3.0 mg/kg were accompanied by clonal expansion of CD4+ and CD8+ blood T cells by week 6.

Here the sequenced sample was CD4+ or CD8+ T cells sorted from blood, taken in a trial of the OX40 agonist ivuxolimab. This chain joins TRBV18 and TRBJ2-6, with D unresolved. The source of this sequence is an adult with an advanced solid tumor such as melanoma, head and neck, liver or kidney cancer. CDR3 protein: CASSPMAGANVLTF. The CDR3 coding sequence is TGTGCCAGCTCCCCTATGGCTGGGGCCAACGTCCTGACTTTC.